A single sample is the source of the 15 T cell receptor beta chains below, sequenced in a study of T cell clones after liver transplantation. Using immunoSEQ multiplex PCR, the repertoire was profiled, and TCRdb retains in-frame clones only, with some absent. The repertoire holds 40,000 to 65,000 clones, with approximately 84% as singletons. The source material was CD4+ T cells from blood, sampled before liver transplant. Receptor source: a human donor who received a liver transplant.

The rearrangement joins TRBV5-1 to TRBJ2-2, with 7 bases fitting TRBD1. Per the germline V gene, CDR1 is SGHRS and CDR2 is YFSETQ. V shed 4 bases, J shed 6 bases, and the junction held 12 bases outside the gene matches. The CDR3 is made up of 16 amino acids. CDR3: CASSADTGVRAGELFF. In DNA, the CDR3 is TGCGCCAGCAGCGCGGACACAGGGGTCAGGGCCGGGGAGCTGTTTTTT. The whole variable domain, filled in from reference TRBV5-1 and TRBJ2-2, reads KAGVTQTPRYLIKTRGQQVTLSCSPISGHRSVSWYQQTPGQGLQFLFEYFSETQRNKGNFPGRFSGRQFSNSRSEMNVSTLELGDSALYLCASSADTGVRAGELFFGEGSRLTVL.

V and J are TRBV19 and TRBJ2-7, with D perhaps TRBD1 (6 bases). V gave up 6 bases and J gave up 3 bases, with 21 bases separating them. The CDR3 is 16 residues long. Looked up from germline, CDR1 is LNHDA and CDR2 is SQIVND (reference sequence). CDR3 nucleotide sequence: TGTGCCAGTAGCCTTCGACAGGCCCGACGCGGCTACGAGCAGTACTTC. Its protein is CASSLRQARRGYEQYF.

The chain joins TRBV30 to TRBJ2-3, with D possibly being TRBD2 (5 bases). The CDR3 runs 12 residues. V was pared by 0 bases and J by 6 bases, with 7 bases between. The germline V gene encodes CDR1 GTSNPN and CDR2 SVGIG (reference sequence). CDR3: CAWSVGGDTQYF. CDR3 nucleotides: TGTGCCTGGAGTGTCGGCGGGGATACGCAGTATTTT.

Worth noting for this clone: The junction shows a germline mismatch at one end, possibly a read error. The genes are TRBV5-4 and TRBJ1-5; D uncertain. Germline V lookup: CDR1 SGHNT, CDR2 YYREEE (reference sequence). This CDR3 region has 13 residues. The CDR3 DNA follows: TGCGCCAGCAGCCAATCACGTGATCAGCCCCAGCATTTT. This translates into CASSQSRDQPQHF.

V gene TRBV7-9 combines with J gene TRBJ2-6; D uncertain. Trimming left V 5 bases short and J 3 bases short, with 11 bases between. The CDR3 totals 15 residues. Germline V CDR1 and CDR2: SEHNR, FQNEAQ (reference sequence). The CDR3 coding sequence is TGTGCCAGCAGCCCACAGTTGTTTGGGGCCAACGTCCTGACTTTC. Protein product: CASSPQLFGANVLTF. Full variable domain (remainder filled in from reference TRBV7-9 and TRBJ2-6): DTGVSQNPRHKITKRGQNVTFRCDPISEHNRLYWYRQTLGQGPEFLTYFQNEAQLEKSRLLSDRFSAERPKGSFSTLEIQRTEQGDSAMYLCASSPQLFGANVLTFGAGSRLTVL.

In nucleotides, the CDR3 is TGTGCCAGTAGTCCCAGAGGGGACTTCTACGAGCAGTACTTC. Translation gives CASSPRGDFYEQYF. The chain has TRBV19 and TRBJ2-7, with D possibly being TRBD2 (6 bases). The CDR3 has 14 residues. The V end was cut by 5 bases, the J end by 3 bases, with 14 bases between. The germline V gene has CDR1 LNHDA and CDR2 SQIVND (reference sequence).

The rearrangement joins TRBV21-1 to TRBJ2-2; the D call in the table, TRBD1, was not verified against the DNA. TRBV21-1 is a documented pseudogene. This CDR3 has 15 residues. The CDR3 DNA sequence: TGTGCCAGCAGCCCCCGGGACAGGGAGGCCGGGGAGCTGTTTTTT. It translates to CASSPRDREAGELFF.

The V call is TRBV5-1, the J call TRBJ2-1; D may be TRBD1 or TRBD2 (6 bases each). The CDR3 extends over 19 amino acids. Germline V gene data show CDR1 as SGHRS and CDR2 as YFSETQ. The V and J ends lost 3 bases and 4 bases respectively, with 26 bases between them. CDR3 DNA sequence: TGCGCCAGCAGCTGGCCTGGGGGCGCAGAGGAGGGATCGTACAATGAGCAGTTCTTC. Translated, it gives CASSWPGGAEEGSYNEQFF.

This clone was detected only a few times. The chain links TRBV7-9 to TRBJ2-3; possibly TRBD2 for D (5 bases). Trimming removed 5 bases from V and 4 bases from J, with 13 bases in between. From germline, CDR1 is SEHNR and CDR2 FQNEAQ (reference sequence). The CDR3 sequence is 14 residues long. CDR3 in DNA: TGTGCCAGCAGCCCAGGACTGGCCGCAGATACGCAGTATTTT. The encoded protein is CASSPGLAADTQYF.

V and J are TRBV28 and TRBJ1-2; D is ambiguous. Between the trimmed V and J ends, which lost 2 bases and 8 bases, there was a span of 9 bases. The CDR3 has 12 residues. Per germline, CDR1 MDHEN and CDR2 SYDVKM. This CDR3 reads CASSLTQIGYTF. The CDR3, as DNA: TGTGCCAGCAGTTTAACCCAAATAGGCTACACCTTC.

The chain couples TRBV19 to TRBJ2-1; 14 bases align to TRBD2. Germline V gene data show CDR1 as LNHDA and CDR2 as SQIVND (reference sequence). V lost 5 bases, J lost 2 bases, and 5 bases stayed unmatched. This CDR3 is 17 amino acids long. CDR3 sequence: CASSAGTSGSTYNEQFF. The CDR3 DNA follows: TGTGCCAGTAGTGCCGGGACTAGCGGGAGCACCTACAATGAGCAGTTCTTC.

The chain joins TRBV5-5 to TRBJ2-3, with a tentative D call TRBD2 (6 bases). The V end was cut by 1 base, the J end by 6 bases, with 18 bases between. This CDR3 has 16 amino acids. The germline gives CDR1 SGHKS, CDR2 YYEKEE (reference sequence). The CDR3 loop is CASSLRDAGIGDTQYF. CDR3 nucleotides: TGTGCCAGCAGCTTGCGGGATGCGGGAATTGGGGATACGCAGTATTTT.

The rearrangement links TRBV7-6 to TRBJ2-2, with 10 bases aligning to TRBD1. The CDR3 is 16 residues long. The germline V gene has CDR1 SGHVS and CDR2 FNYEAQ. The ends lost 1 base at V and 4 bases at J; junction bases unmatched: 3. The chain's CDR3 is CASSLGGTGVTGELFF. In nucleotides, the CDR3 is TGTGCCAGCAGCTTAGGCGGGACAGGGGTCACCGGGGAGCTGTTTTTT. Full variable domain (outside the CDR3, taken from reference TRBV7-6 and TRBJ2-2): GAGVSQSPRYKVTKRGQDVALRCDPISGHVSLYWYRQALGQGPEFLTYFNYEAQQDKSGLPNDRFSAERPEGSISTLTIQRTEQRDSAMYRCASSLGGTGVTGELFFGEGSRLTVL.

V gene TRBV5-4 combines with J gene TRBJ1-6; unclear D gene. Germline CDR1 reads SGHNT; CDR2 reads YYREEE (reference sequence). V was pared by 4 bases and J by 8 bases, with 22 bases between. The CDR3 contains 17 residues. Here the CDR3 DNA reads TGTGCCAGCAGCCCAACGGGGTTTCCGGGGATCCATTCACCCCTCCACTTT. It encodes CASSPTGFPGIHSPLHF. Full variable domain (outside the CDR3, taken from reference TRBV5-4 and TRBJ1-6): ETGVTQSPTHLIKTRGQQVTLRCSSQSGHNTVSWYQQALGQGPQFIFQYYREEENGRGNFPPRFSGLQFPNYSSELNVNALELDDSALYLCASSPTGFPGIHSPLHFGNGTRLTVT.

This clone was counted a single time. The DNA of the CDR3 is TGCGCCAGCCGAATCACGACAGGGGTCAACACTGAAGCTTTCTTT. Protein product: CASRITTGVNTEAFF. The chain recombines TRBV5-1 with TRBJ1-1; 8 bases are shared with TRBD1. The CDR3 length is 15 residues. Per the germline V gene, CDR1 is SGHRS and CDR2 is YFSETQ. J lost 2 bases, V lost 7 bases, and 10 bases had no gene match.